This TCR beta chain comes out of a study of tumor-infiltrating lymphocytes in glioblastoma multiforme (dated 2017 in TCRdb). In terms of the full investigation: To find out whether intratumoral genomic heterogeneity fosters TIL diversity, the study jointly investigated somatic mutations, TIL diversity and immune response activity.

Using a modified ARM-PCR protocol with multiple V-beta primers and a C-beta primer, the team built TCRB libraries from RNA through three nested multiplex PCR rounds. ProtoScript II Reverse Transcriptase and a C-beta primer were used to synthesize TCRB-specific cDNA from roughly 0.5 ug total RNA. No unique molecular identifiers were described for the TCRB libraries. In the third PCR, barcodes and adapters were added over about 25 cycles with Deep VentR (exo-) polymerase, after which 250-500 bp bands were gel purified. TCRB libraries were sequenced with 250 bp paired-end reads on an Illumina HiSeq 2500. In the paper's pipeline: Trimmomatic was used to clean reads, FLASH to merge reads, MiGEC to assign V, D and J segments, and VDJtools to perform the analysis. VDJtools was used to calculate the Shannon-Wiener diversity index, which quantified repertoire diversity. TCRdb itself trimmed the public reads at Q25 with fastp, ran MiXCR and retained productive beta chains. Each CDR3 protein gets just one entry, which takes the most common genes and DNA from the rows behind it. The V and J calls shown here were made by TCRdb, not taken from the authors' results. This sample comprises fewer than 10,000 distinct CDR3 sequences, about 76% of them detected only once. Together, the top ten hold 51% of the sample.

Broad study findings and their caveats: Generalizability is limited because the TCR and somatic mutation analysis included only one glioblastoma patient. Clone frequencies may be distorted by RNA-based TCR sequencing because unequal numbers of TCR transcripts are carried by T cells. The authors noted that sorting T cells into functional subsets, which was not done in this study, would be a future improvement.

For each of the roughly nine tumor samples, the AllPrep DNA/RNA mini kit was used to purify genomic DNA and total RNA simultaneously. All RNA had OD 260/280 ratios above 1.9 and RNA integrity numbers above 6.5. CDR1 MNHEY and CDR2 SVGEGT were looked up in the germline V gene. Reading from cysteine to phenylalanine, the CDR3 counts 11 amino acids. The entry retains the CDR3 DNA only, 33 bases that are in frame from base 1. As concerns this clonotype: It lacks a known antigen. Germline is not matched at one junction end, which may reflect a read error.

The chain couples TRBV6-2 or TRBV6-3 to TRBJ2-1, with TRBD2 identical over 7 junction bases. The clonotype was recovered from a male donor with glioblastoma. Source material: brain tumor tissue. In nucleotides, the sequence is TGTGCCAGCAGCAGCGGGGATGAGCAGATCTTC. It specifies CASSSGDEQIF.